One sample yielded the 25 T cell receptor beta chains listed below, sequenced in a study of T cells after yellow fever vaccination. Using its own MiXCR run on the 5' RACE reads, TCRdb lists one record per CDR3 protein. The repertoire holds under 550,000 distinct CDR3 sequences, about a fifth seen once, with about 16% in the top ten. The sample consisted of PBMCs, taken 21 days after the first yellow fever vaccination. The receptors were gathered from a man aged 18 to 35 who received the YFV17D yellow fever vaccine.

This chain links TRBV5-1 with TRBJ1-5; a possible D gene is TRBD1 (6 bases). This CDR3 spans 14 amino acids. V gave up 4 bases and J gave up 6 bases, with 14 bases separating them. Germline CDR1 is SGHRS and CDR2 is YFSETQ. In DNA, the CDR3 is TGCGCCAGCAGCCCGACAGGTCTGGGTCAGCCCCAGCATTTT. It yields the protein CASSPTGLGQPQHF.

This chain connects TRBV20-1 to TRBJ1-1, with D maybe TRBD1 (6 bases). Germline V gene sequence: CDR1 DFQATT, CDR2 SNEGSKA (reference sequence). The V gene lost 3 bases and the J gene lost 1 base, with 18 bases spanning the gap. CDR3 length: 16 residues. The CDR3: CSASRSGGVSNTEAFF. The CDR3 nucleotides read TGCAGTGCTAGTAGGAGCGGGGGCGTTTCGAACACTGAAGCTTTCTTT.

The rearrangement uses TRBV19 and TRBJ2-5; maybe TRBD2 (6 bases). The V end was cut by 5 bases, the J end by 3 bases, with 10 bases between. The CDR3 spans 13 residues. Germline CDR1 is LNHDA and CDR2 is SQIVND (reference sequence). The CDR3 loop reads CASSGWEEETQYF. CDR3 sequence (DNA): TGTGCCAGTAGTGGCTGGGAGGAAGAGACCCAGTACTTC.

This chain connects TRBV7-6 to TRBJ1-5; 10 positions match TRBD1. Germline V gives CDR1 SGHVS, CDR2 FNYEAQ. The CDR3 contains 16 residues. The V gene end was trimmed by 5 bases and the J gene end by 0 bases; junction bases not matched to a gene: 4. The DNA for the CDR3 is TGTGCCAGCAGCGGAGGGACAGGGGATAGCAATCAGCCCCAGCATTTT. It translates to CASSGGTGDSNQPQHF.

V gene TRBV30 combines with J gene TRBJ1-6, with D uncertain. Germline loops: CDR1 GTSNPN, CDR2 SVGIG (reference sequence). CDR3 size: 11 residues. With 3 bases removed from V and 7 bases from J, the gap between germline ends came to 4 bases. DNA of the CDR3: TGTGCCTGGAGCCAAAATTCACCCCTCCACTTT. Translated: CAWSQNSPLHF.

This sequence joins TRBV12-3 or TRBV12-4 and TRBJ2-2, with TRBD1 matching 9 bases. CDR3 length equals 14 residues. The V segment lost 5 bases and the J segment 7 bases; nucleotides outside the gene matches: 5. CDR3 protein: CASSPGQGIGELFF. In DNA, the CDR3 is TGTGCCAGCAGTCCGGGACAGGGTATCGGGGAGCTGTTTTTT.

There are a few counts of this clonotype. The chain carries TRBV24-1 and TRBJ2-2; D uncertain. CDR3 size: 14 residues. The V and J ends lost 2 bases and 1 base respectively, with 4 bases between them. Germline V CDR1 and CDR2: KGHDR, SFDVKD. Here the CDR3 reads CATSDYKNTGELFF. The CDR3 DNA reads TGTGCCACCAGTGATTACAAGAACACCGGGGAGCTGTTTTTT.

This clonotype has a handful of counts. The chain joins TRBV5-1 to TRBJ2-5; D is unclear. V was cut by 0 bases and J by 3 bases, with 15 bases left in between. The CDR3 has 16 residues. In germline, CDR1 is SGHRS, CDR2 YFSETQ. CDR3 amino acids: CASSLVYRASKETQYF. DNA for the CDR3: TGCGCCAGCAGCTTGGTATATAGGGCCTCCAAAGAGACCCAGTACTTC.

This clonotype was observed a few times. The CDR3 is CASSLVPASYGYTF. The DNA of the CDR3 is TGTGCCAGCAGCTTAGTTCCAGCGAGCTATGGCTACACCTTC. This sequence joins TRBV7-3 and TRBJ1-2; D unclear. The germline V gene encodes CDR1 SGHTA and CDR2 FQGTGA. The CDR3 is 14 residues long. Trimming took off 2 bases at V and 4 bases at J, with 11 bases between the two ends.

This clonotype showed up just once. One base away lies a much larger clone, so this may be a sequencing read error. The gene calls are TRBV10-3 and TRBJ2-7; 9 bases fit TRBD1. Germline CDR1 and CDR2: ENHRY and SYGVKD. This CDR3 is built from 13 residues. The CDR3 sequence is CATSEGQGYEQYV. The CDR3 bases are TGTGCCACCAGTGAGGGACAGGGCTACGAGCAGTACGTC.

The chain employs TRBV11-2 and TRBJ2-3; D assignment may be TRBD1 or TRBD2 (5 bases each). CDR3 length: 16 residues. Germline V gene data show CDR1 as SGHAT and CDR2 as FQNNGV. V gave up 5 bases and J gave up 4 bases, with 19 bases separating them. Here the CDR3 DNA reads TGTGCCAGCAGCCCCCGGACGAGGGGCGCGGCAGATACGCAGTATTTT. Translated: CASSPRTRGAADTQYF.

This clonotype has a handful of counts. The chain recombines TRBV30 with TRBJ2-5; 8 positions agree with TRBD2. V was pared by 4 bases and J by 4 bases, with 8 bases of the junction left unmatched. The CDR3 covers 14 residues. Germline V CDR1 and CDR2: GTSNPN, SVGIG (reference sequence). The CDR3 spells CAWTVAGSGETQYF. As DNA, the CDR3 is TGTGCCTGGACCGTAGCGGGGAGTGGAGAGACCCAGTACTTC.

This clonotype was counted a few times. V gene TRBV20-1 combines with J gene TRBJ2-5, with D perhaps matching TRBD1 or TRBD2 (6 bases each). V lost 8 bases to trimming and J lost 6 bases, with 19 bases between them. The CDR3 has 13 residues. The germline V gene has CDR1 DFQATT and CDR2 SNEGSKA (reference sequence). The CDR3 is CSSPGSGAKTQYF. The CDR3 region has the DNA TGCAGTTCCCCTGGGTCGGGGGCTAAGACCCAGTACTTC.

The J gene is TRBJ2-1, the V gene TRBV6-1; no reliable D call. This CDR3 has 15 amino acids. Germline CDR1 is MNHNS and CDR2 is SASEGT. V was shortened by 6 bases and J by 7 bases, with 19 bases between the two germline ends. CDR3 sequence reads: CASREQLATGNEQFF. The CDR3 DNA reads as TGTGCCAGCAGGGAGCAGCTGGCTACCGGGAATGAGCAGTTCTTC.

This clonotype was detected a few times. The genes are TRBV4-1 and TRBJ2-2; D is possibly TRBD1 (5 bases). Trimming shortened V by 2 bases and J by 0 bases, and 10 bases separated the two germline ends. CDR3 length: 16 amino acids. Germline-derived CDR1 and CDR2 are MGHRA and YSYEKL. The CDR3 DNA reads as TGCGCCAGCAGCCAAATACAGGTTACGAACACCGGGGAGCTGTTTTTT. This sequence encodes CASSQIQVTNTGELFF.

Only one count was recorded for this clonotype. The CDR3 DNA sequence: TGCGCCAGCAGCCCCCTGGGGGGGCCTAGCACAGATACGCAGTATTTT. Its protein is CASSPLGGPSTDTQYF. V and J are TRBV5-1 and TRBJ2-3, with a possible D match to TRBD2 (7 bases). The CDR3 has 16 residues. The V end was cut by 4 bases, the J end by 0 bases, with 15 bases between. Germline values: CDR1 SGHRS, CDR2 YFSETQ.

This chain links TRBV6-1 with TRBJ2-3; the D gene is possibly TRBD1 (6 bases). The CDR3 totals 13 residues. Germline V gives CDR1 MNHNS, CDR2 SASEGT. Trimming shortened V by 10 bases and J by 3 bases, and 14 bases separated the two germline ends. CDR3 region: CATWGPGTDTQYF. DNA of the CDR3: TGTGCCACCTGGGGGCCAGGGACAGATACGCAGTATTTT.

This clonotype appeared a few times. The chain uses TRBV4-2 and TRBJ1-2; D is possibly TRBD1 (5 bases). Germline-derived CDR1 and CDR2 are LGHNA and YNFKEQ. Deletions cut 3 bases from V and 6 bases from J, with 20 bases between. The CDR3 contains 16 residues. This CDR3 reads CASSQKDRQKSNGYTF. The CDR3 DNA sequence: TGTGCCAGCAGCCAGAAAGACAGACAAAAATCTAATGGCTACACCTTC.

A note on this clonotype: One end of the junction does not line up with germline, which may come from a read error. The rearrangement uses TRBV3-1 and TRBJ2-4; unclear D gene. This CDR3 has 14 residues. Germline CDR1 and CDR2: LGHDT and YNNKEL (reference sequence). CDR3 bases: TGTGCCAGCAGCCAGCGTGCGGCCAAAAACATTCCGTACTTC. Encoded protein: CASSQRAAKNIPYF. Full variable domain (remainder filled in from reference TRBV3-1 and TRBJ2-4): DTAVSQTPKYLVTQMGNDKSIKCEQNLGHDTMYWYKQDSKKFLKIMFSYNNKELIINETVPNRFSPKSPDKAHLNLHINSLELGDSAVYFCASSQRAAKNIPYFGAGTRLSVL.

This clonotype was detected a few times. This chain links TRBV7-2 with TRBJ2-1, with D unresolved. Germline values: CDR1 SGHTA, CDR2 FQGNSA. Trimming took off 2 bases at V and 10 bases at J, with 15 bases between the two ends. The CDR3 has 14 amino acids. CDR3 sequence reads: CASSLSPAKQEQFF. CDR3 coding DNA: TGTGCCAGCAGCTTATCCCCAGCGAAGCAGGAGCAGTTCTTC.

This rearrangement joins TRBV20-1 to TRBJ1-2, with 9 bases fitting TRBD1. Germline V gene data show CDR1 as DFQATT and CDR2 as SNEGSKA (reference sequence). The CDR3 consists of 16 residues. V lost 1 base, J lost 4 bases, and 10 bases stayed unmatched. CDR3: CSARAHGTGIIYGYTF. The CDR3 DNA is TGCAGTGCTAGAGCTCATGGGACAGGGATAATCTATGGCTACACCTTC.

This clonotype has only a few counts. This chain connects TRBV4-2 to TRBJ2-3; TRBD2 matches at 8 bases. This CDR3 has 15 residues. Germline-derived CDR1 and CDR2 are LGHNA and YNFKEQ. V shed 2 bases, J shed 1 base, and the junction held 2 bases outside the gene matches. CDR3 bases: TGTGCCAGCAGCCAATCCGGGGGGGGCACAGATACGCAGTATTTT. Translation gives CASSQSGGGTDTQYF.

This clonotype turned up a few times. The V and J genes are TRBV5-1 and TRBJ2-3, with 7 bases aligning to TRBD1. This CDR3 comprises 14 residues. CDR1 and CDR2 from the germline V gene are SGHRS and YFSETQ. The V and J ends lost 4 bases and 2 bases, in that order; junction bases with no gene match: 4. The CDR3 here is CASSQGGPTDTQYF. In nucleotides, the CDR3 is TGCGCCAGCAGCCAAGGGGGCCCCACAGATACGCAGTATTTT.

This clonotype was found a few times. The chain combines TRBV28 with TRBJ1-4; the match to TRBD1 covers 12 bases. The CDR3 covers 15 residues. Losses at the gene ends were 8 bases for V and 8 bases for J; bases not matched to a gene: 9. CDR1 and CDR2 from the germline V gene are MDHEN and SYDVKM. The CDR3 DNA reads TGTGCCAGCTGGGGACAGGGGGCGTCCGAAGAAAAACTGTTTTTT. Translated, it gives CASWGQGASEEKLFF. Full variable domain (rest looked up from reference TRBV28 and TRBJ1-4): DVKVTQSSRYLVKRTGEKVFLECVQDMDHENMFWYRQDPGLGLRLIYFSYDVKMKEKGDIPEGYSVSREKKERFSLILESASTNQTSMYLCASWGQGASEEKLFFGSGTQLSVL.

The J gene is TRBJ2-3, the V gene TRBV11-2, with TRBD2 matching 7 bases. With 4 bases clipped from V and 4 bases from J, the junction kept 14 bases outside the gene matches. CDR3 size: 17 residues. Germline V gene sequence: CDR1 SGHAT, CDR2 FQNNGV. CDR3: CASSSSPASSGSDTQYF. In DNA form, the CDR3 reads TGTGCCAGCAGCTCCAGCCCGGCGTCTAGCGGATCAGATACGCAGTATTTT.